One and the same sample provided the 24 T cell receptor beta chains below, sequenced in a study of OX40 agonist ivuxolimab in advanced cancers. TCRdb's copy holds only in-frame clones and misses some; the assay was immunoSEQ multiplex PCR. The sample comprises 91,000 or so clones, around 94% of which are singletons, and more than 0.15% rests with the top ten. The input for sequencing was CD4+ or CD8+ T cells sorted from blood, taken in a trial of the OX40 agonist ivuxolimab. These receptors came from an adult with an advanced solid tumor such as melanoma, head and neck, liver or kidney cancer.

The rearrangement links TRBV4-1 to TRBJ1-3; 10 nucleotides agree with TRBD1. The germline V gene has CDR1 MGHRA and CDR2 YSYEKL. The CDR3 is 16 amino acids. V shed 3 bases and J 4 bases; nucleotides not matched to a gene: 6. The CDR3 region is CASSQSDRGLGNTIYF. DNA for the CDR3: TGCGCCAGCAGCCAGAGTGACAGGGGGCTAGGAAACACCATATATTTT.

CDR3 in DNA: TGTGCCAGCAGCTCGCGAGGTGGGGCGAGTTACGAGCAGTACTTC. Encoded protein: CASSSRGGASYEQYF. J is TRBJ2-7 and V is TRBV7-2; weak D call: TRBD1 (5 bases). Germline loops: CDR1 SGHTA, CDR2 FQGNSA. This CDR3 contains 15 residues. Trimming left V 4 bases short and J 4 bases short, with 17 bases between.

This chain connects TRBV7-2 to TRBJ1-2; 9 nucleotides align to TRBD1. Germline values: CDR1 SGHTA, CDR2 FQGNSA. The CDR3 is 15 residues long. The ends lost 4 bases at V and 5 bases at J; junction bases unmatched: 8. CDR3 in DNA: TGTGCCAGCAGCTCTCGGACAGGGGTTGGGTATGGCTACACCTTC. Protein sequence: CASSSRTGVGYGYTF.

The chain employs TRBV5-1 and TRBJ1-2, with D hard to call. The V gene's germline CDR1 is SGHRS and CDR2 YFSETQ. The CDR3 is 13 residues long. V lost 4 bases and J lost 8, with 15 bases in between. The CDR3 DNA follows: TGCGCCAGCAGCCCCAGCGGCGATCTGGGCTACACCTTC. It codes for CASSPSGDLGYTF.

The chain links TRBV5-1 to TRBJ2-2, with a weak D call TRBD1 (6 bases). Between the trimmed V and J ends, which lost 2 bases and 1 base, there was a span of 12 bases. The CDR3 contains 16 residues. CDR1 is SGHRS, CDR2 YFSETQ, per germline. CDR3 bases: TGCGCCAGCAGCTTCGCCCCGGGACAGAACACCGGGGAGCTGTTTTTT. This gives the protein CASSFAPGQNTGELFF.

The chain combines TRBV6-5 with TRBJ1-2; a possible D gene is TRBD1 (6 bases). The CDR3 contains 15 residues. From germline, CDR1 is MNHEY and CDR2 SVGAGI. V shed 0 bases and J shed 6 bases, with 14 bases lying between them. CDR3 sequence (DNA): TGTGCCAGCAGTTACTCGAGAAAGGGGGTCAATGGCTACACCTTC. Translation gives CASSYSRKGVNGYTF.

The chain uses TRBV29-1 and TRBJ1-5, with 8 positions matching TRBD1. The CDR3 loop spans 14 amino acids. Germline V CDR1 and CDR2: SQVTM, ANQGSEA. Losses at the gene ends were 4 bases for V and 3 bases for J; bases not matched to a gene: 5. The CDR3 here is CSVVETGANQPQHF. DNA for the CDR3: TGCAGCGTTGTGGAGACAGGGGCCAATCAGCCCCAGCATTTT.

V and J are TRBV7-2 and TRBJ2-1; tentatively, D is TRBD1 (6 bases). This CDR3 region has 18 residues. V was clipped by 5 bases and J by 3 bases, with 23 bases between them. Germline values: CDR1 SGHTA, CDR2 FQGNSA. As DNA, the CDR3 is TGTGCCAGCAGCCTCCGGGACAAACTATCTGCTCTCTACAATGAGCAGTTCTTC. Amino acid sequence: CASSLRDKLSALYNEQFF.

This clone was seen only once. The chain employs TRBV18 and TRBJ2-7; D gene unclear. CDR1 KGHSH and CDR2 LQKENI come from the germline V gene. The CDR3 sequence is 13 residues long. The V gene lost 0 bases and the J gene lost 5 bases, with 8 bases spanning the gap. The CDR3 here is CASSPPGRHEQYF. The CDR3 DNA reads TGTGCCAGCTCACCACCGGGTCGCCACGAGCAGTACTTC.

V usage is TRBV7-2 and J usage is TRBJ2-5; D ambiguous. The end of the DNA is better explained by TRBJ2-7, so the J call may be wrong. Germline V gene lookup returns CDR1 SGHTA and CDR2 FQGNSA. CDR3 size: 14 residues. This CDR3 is CASSFSPGSYEQYF. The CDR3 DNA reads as TGTGCCAGCAGCTTCTCCCCCGGCTCCTACGAGCAGTACTTC.

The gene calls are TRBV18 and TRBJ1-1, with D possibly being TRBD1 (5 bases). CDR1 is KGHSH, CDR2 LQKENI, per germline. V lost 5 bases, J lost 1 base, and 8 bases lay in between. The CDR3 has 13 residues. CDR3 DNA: TGTGCCAGCTCAGGGACCGAGAACACTGAAGCTTTCTTT. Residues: CASSGTENTEAFF.

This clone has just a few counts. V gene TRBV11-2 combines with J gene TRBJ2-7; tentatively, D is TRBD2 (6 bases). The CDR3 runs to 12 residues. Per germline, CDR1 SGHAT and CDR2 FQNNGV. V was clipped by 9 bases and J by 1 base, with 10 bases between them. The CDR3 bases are TGTGCCAGTTCCGGGACTTCCTACGAGCAGTACTTC. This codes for CASSGTSYEQYF.

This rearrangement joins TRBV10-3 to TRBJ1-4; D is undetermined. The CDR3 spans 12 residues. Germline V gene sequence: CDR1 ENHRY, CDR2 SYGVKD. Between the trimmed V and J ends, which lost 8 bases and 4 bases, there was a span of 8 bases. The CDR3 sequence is CAIGRYNEKLFF. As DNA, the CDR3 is TGTGCCATCGGAAGGTATAATGAAAAACTGTTTTTT.

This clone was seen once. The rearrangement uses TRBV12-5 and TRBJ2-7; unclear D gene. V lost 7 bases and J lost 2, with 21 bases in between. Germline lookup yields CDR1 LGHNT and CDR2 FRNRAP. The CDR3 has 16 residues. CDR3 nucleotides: TGTGCTAGTGACCCGGACGGGCAGAGAGTCCCCTACGAGCAGTACTTC. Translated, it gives CASDPDGQRVPYEQYF. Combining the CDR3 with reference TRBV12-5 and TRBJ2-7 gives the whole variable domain DARVTQTPRHKVTEMGQEVTMRCQPILGHNTVFWYRQTMMQGLELLAYFRNRAPLDDSGMPKDRFSAEMPDATLATLKIQPSEPRDSAVYFCASDPDGQRVPYEQYFGPGTRLTVT.

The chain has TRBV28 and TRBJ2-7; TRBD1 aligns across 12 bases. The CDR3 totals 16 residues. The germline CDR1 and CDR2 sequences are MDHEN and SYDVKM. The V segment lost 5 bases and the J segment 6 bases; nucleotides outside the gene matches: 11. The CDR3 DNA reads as TGTGCCAGCAGTCCGCCGTCGGGACAGGGGGCTCTCGAGCAGTACTTC. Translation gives CASSPPSGQGALEQYF.

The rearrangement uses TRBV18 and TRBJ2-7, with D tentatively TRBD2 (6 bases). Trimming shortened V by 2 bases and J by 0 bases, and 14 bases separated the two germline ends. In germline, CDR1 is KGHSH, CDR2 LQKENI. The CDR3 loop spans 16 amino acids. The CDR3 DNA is TGTGCCAGCTCACCAAGGGAGGTACGAGACTCCTACGAGCAGTACTTC. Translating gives CASSPREVRDSYEQYF. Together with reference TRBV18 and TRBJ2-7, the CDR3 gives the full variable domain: NAGVMQNPRHLVRRRGQEARLRCSPMKGHSHVYWYRQLPEEGLKFMVYLQKENIIDESGMPKERFSAEFPKEGPSILRIQQVVRGDSAAYFCASSPREVRDSYEQYFGPGTRLTVT.

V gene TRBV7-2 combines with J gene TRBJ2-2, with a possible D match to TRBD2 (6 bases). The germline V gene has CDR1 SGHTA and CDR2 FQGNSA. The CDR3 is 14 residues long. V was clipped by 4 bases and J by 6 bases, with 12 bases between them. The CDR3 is CASSSTRESGELFF. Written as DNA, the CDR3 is TGTGCCAGCAGCTCTACCCGGGAGTCCGGGGAGCTGTTTTTT.

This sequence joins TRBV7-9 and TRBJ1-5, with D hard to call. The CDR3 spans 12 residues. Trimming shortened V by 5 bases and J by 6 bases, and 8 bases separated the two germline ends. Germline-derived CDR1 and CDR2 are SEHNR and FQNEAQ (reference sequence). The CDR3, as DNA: TGTGCCAGCAGCCCCCCGGGTCAGCCCCAGCATTTT. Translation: CASSPPGQPQHF.

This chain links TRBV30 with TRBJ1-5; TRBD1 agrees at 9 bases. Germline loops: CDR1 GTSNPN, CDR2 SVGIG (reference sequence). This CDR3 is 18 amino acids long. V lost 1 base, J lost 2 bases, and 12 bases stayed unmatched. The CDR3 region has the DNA TGTGCCTGGAGTGGGGGGACAGGGCGGGTTCGTGGCAATCAGCCCCAGCATTTT. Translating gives CAWSGGTGRVRGNQPQHF. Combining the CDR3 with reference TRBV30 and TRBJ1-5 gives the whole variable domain SQTIHQWPATLVQPVGSPLSLECTVEGTSNPNLYWYRQAAGRGLQLLFYSVGIGQISSEVPQNLSASRPQDRQFILSSKKLLLSDSGFYLCAWSGGTGRVRGNQPQHFGDGTRLSIL.

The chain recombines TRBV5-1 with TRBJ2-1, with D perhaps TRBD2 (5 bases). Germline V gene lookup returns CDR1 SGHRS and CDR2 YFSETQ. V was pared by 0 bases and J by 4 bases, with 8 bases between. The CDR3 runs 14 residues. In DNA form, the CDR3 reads TGCGCCAGCAGCTTGGAATCGGGGTACAATGAGCAGTTCTTC. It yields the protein CASSLESGYNEQFF.

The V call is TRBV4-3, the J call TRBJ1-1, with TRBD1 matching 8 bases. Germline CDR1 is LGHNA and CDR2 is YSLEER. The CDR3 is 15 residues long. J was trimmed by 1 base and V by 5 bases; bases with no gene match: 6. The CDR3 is CASSSMTGANTEAFF. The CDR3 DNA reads TGCGCCAGCAGCTCCATGACAGGGGCGAACACTGAAGCTTTCTTT.

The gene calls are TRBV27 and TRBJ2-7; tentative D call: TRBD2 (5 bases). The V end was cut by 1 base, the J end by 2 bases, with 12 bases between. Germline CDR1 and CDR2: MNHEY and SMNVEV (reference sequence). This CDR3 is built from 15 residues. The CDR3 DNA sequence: TGTGCCAGCAGTTTATATACTCCAGCGGCCTACGAGCAGTACTTC. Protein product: CASSLYTPAAYEQYF.

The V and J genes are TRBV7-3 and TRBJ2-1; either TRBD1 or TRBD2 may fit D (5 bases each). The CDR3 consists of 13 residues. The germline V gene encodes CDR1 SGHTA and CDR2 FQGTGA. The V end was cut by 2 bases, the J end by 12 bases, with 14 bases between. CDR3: CASSLEASGGQFF. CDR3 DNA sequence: TGTGCCAGCAGCTTAGAGGCGTCTGGGGGGCAGTTCTTC.

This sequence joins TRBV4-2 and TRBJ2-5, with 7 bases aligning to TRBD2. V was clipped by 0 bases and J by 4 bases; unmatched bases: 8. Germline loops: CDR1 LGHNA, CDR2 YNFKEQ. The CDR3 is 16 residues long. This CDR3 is CASSQDGGRGGETQYF. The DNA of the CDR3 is TGTGCCAGCAGCCAAGATGGGGGGAGGGGTGGAGAGACCCAGTACTTC.